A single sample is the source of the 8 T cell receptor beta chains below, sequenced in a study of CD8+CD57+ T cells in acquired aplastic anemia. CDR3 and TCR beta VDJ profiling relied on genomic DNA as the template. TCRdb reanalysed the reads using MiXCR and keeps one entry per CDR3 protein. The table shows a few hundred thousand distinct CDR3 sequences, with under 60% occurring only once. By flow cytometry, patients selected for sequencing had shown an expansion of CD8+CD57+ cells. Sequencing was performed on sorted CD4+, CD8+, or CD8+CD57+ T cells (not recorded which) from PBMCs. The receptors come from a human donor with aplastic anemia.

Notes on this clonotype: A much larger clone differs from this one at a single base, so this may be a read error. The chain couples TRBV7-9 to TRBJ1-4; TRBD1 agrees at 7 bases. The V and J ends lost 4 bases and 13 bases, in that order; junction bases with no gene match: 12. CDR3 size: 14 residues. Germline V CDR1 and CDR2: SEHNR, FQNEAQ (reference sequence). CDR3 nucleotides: TGTGCCAGCAGCTACCGGGACAGCGGATTCGGACTGTTTTTT. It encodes CASSYRDSGFGLFF.

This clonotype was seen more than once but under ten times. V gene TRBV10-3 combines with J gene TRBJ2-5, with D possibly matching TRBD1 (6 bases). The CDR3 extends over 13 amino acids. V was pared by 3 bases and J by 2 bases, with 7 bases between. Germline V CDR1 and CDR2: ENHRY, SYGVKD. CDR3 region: CAISDTGQETQYF. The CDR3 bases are TGTGCCATCAGTGATACAGGGCAAGAGACCCAGTACTTC.

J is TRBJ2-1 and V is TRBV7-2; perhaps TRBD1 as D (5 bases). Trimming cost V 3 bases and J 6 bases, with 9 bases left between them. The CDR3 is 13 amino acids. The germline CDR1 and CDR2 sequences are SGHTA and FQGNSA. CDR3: CASSLGPTNEQFF. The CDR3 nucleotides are TGTGCCAGCAGCTTGGGGCCGACCAATGAGCAGTTCTTC.

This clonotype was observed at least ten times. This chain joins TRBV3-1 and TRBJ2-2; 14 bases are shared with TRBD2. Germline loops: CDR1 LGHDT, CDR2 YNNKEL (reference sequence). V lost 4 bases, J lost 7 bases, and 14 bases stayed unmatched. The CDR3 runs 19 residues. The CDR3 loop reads CASSRNAGGLAGARGELFF. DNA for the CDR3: TGTGCCAGCAGCCGAAACGCGGGGGGACTAGCGGGAGCCCGCGGGGAGCTGTTTTTT.

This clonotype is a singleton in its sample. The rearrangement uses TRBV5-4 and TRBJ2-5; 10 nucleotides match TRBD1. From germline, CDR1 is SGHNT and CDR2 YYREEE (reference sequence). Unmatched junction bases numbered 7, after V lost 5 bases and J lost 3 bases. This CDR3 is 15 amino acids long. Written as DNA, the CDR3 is TGTGCCAGCAGTCTCCCGGGACAGGGGAAAGAGACCCAGTACTTC. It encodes CASSLPGQGKETQYF. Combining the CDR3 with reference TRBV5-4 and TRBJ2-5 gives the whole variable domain ETGVTQSPTHLIKTRGQQVTLRCSSQSGHNTVSWYQQALGQGPQFIFQYYREEENGRGNFPPRFSGLQFPNYSSELNVNALELDDSALYLCASSLPGQGKETQYFGPGTRLLVL.

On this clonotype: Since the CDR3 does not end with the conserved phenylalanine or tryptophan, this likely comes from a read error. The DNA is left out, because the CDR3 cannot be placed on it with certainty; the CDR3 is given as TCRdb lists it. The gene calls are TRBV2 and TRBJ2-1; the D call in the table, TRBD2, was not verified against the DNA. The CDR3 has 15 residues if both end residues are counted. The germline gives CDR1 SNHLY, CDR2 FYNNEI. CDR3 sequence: CASSTRLAGGGEQLL.

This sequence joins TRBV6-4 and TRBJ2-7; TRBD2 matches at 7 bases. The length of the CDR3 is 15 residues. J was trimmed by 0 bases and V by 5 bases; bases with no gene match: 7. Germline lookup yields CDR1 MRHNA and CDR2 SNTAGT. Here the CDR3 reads CASSLERGSSYEQYF. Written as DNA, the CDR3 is TGTGCCAGCAGTCTCGAGCGGGGCAGCTCCTACGAGCAGTACTTC.

The CDR3 nucleotides are TGCAGTGCTAGAGGTGCTGGCAGGCCGAATTCACCCCTCCACTTT. It translates to CSARGAGRPNSPLHF. The chain couples TRBV20-1 to TRBJ1-6; D unclear. The germline gives CDR1 DFQATT, CDR2 SNEGSKA (reference sequence). Trimming cost V 1 base and J 7 bases, with 14 bases left between them. The CDR3 spans 15 residues.